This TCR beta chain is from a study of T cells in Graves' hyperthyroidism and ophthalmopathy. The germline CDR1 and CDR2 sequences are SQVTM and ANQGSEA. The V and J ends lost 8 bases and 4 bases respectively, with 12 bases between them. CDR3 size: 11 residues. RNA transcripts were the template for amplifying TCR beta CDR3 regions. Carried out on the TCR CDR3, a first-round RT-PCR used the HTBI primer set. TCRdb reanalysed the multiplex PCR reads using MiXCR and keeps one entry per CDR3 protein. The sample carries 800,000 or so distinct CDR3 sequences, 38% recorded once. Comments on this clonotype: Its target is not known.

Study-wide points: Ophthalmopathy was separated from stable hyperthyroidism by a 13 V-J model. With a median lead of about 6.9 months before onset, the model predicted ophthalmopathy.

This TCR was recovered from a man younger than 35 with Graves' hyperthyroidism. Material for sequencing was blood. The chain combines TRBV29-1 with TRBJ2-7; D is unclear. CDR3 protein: CSLSPGYEQYF. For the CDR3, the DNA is TGCAGCTTATCGCCCGGGTACGAGCAGTACTTC.